Included here is one TCR beta chain sequence, with context. This specimen belongs to a study of beta chain features in type 1 diabetes. V shed 0 bases, J shed 2 bases, and the junction held 3 bases outside the gene matches. CDR1 and CDR2 from the germline V gene are MNHEY and SVGAGI. The CDR3 totals 16 residues. Reverse transcribing all isolated RNA meant expressed TCRB transcripts were sequenced. Libraries were prepared by immunoSEQ multiplex PCR; TCRdb keeps only in-frame clonotypes and omits some of them. Altogether under 250,000 clones are present, roughly a tenth being singletons, with the ten largest covering 1% to 1.5%.

The V gene is TRBV6-5, the J gene TRBJ2-1; 8 positions agree with TRBD2. The receptor was isolated from a man between 18 and 29 years old in good health. The sequenced sample consisted of central memory CD4+ T cells from blood. In DNA, the CDR3 is TGTGCCAGCAGTTACTCAAGCGGGAGAGCCTACAATGAGCAGTTCTTC. Translated: CASSYSSGRAYNEQFF.